The source of this TCR beta chain is a study of T cell responses to AZD1222 COVID-19 vaccine. Study details: Doses given second, at about 4 or about 12 weeks, were pooled. Findings and limits, study-wide: Spike-spanning, vaccine-associated CD4 TCRs were dominant at 160-218 and 743-854. Among AZD1222 vaccinees, only 5 or 6 were seropositive at baseline. White British ancestry dominated among donors, who included more females, and clonal diversity was possibly underestimated.

On this clone itself: Its antigen is not identified.

From germline, CDR1 is LNHDA and CDR2 SQIVND (reference sequence). Trimming took off 5 bases at V and 0 bases at J, with 8 bases between the two ends. The CDR3 is 14 amino acids. The assay was immunoSEQ multiplex PCR, and TCRdb's table has in-frame clones only and misses some. The repertoire holds about 81,000 clones, with 92% as singletons. The sequencing here drew on peripheral blood, taken on day 0 of AZD1222 vaccination. The V gene is TRBV19, the J gene TRBJ1-3; no firm D call. The receptor was derived from an adult in good health. The CDR3 DNA is TGTGCCAGTAGTCCCCGCAGCTCTGGAAACACCATATATTTT. Translating gives CASSPRSSGNTIYF.